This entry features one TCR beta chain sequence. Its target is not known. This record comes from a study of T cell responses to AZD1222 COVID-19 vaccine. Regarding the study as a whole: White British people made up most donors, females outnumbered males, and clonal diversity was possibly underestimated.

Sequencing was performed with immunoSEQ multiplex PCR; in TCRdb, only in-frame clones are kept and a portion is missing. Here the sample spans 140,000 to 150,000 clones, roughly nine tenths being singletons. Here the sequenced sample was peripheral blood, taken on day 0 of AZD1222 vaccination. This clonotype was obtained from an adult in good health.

The CDR3: CAGWVWREVSYEQYF. The CDR3 DNA sequence: TGTGCCGGGTGGGTCTGGCGGGAGGTTAGCTACGAGCAGTACTTC. The chain recombines TRBV30 with TRBJ2-7; TRBD2 agrees at 8 bases. The CDR3 has 15 amino acids. CDR1 and CDR2 from the germline V gene are GTSNPN and SVGIG (reference sequence). Trimming cost V 8 bases and J 3 bases; bases outside gene matches: 15.